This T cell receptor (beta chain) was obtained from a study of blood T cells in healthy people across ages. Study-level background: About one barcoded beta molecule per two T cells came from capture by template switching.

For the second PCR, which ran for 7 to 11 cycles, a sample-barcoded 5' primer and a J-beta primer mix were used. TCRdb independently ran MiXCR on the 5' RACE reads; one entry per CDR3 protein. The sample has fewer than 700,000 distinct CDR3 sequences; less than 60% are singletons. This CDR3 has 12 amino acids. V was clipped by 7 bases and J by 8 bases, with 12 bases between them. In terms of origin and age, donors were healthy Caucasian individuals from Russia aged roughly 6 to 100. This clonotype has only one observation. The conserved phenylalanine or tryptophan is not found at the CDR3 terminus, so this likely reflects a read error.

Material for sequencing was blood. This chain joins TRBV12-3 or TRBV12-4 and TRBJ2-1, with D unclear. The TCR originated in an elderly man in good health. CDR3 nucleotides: TGTGCCAGCACCCCGAATTCGCATGAGCAGTTCTTA. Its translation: CASTPNSHEQFL.